This T cell receptor (beta chain) was sequenced for a study of shared clonotypes between healthy human individuals. Study results and limitations: Naive CD4 clonotypes overlapped across a few donors at roughly 5.1%. Larger estimated richness was generally recorded for naive subsets relative to memory subsets.

Measured with immunoSEQ multiplex PCR; TCRdb has only the in-frame clones, and not every one. Of roughly 2.5 million clones listed, roughly nine tenths are singletons. The CDR3 sequence is 16 residues long. V lost 6 bases, J lost 0 bases, and 12 bases lay in between. The V gene's germline CDR1 is SGHTA and CDR2 FQGNSA. A note on this clone: The target antigen is unknown.

The study enrolled healthy HIV-negative adults without recent acute infections or vaccinations as donors. The sequence was collected from a young man in good health. The sample comprised naive CD4+ T cells sorted from blood. The subset was: CD45RA+ positively selected. V usage is TRBV7-2 and J usage is TRBJ1-6, with a possible D match to TRBD1 (5 bases). The CDR3 nucleotides read TGTGCCAGCAGTTTAAGGGGAAGCTCCTATAATTCACCCCTCCACTTT. This translates into CASSLRGSSYNSPLHF.